Presented here are 11 T cell receptor beta chains from one specimen sequenced in a study of blood T cell repertoires in COVID-19. The data were produced by immunoSEQ multiplex PCR, yet TCRdb's version contains in-frame clones alone and is incomplete. This sample has some 210,000 clones, with almost 85% found just once. The sequencing sample was made of peripheral blood. The source is a woman aged 35 to 49 with acute or convalescent COVID-19.

The chain has TRBV2 and TRBJ1-1, with TRBD1 identical over 7 bases. Trimming took 3 bases from V and 1 from J; bases not matched to a gene: 5. The CDR3 is 15 amino acids. Germline loops: CDR1 SNHLY, CDR2 FYNNEI. The CDR3 protein is CASSDQGGGNTEAFF. In DNA, the CDR3 is TGTGCCAGCAGTGACCAAGGGGGCGGGAACACTGAAGCTTTCTTT. Full variable domain (missing parts from reference TRBV2 and TRBJ1-1): EPEVTQTPSHQVTQMGQEVILRCVPISNHLYFYWYRQILGQKVEFLVSFYNNEISEKSEIFDDQFSVERPDGSNFTLKIRSTKLEDSAMYFCASSDQGGGNTEAFFGQGTRLTVV.

The V and J genes are TRBV6-2 or TRBV6-3 and TRBJ1-6, with a possible D match to TRBD1 (6 bases). V shed 3 bases and J shed 6 bases, with 12 bases lying between them. This CDR3 region has 15 residues. CDR1 and CDR2 from the germline V gene are MNHEY and SVGEGT. The DNA for the CDR3 is TGTGCCAGCAGTTATGTTTGGGGGCCTAATTCACCCCTCCACTTT. Translating gives CASSYVWGPNSPLHF.

Only a few counts were recorded for this clone. The chain links TRBV9 to TRBJ2-7; 10 bases are shared with TRBD2. This CDR3 comprises 14 residues. The germline CDR1 and CDR2 sequences are SGDLS and YYNGEE. The trim removed 5 bases at V and 4 bases at J, leaving 6 bases unmatched. In nucleotides, the CDR3 is TGTGCCAGCAGTTATAGCGGGAGGAGTTACGAGCAGTACTTC. This gives the protein CASSYSGRSYEQYF.

This chain connects TRBV2 to TRBJ2-7, with a weak D call TRBD1 (6 bases). In germline, CDR1 is SNHLY, CDR2 FYNNEI. The CDR3 has 16 amino acids. Trimming removed 0 bases from V and 0 bases from J, with 12 bases in between. CDR3 sequence: CASSEAGTFASYEQYF. For the CDR3, the DNA is TGTGCCAGCAGTGAAGCCGGGACATTCGCCTCCTACGAGCAGTACTTC.

This sequence joins TRBV16 and TRBJ2-1; TRBD1 aligns across 7 bases. CDR3 length: 14 amino acids. CDR1 is KGHSY and CDR2 is FQNENV in the germline V gene. The J segment lost 6 bases and the V segment lost 3 bases, leaving 5 bases of the junction unmatched. CDR3 sequence: CASSQDRLINEQFF. The CDR3 nucleotides read TGTGCCAGCAGCCAGGACAGGCTAATCAATGAGCAGTTCTTC. The full variable domain, with the rest looked up from reference TRBV16 and TRBJ2-1, is GEEVAQTPKHLVRGEGQKAKLYCAPIKGHSYVFWYQQVLKNEFKFLISFQNENVFDETGMPKERFSAKCLPNSPCSLEIQATKLEDSAVYFCASSQDRLINEQFFGPGTRLTVL.

This clone was found a few times. This sequence joins TRBV6-6 and TRBJ1-4, with TRBD1 matching 12 bases. J gave up 7 bases and V 6 bases, and 9 bases lay outside the gene matches. Germline values: CDR1 MNHNY, CDR2 SVGAGI (reference sequence). The CDR3 is made up of 16 amino acids. CDR3 region: CASSGGQGAGVEKLFF. The DNA of the CDR3 is TGTGCCAGCAGCGGGGGACAGGGGGCTGGGGTTGAAAAACTGTTTTTT.

Only one count was recorded for this clone. The gene calls are TRBV28 and TRBJ2-7, with TRBD1 matching 7 bases. The CDR3 consists of 14 residues. V lost 5 bases to trimming and J lost 4 bases; unmatched junction nucleotides: 8. Germline V gives CDR1 MDHEN, CDR2 SYDVKM. CDR3 bases: TGTGCCAGCAGTCTCCGACAGGGATTGTACGAGCAGTACTTC. Translating it yields CASSLRQGLYEQYF.

In DNA form, the CDR3 reads TGTGCCAGCAGCAGGGGCTATAGCAATCAGCCCCAGCATTTT. It codes for CASSRGYSNQPQHF. The gene calls are TRBV6-2 or TRBV6-3 and TRBJ1-5, with D maybe TRBD1 (6 bases). This CDR3 has 14 amino acids. V was pared by 6 bases and J by 0 bases, with 9 bases between. From germline, CDR1 is MNHEY and CDR2 SVGEGT.

The V gene is TRBV7-2, the J gene TRBJ2-7, with D possibly matching TRBD2 (5 bases). The V end was cut by 0 bases, the J end by 3 bases, with 9 bases between. Germline V gene sequence: CDR1 SGHTA, CDR2 FQGNSA. This CDR3 has 14 amino acids. CDR3 region: CASSLARADYEQYF. In nucleotides, the CDR3 is TGTGCCAGCAGCTTAGCGAGGGCGGACTACGAGCAGTACTTC.

This chain joins TRBV9 and TRBJ2-3; 14 positions match TRBD2. The V gene's germline CDR1 is SGDLS and CDR2 YYNGEE. The CDR3 totals 15 residues. Losses at the gene ends were 4 bases for V and 6 bases for J; bases not matched to a gene: 4. The CDR3 DNA follows: TGTGCCAGCAGCACCCGACTAGCGGGGGGGGATACGCAGTATTTT. Protein: CASSTRLAGGDTQYF.

The chain has TRBV18 and TRBJ2-7, with 10 bases matching TRBD2. The germline CDR1 and CDR2 sequences are KGHSH and LQKENI. The V gene end was trimmed by 2 bases and the J gene end by 8 bases; junction bases not matched to a gene: 3. The CDR3 runs 13 residues. The CDR3 region is CASSPGTSEKQYF. CDR3 nucleotides: TGTGCCAGCTCACCAGGGACTAGCGAAAAGCAGTACTTC.